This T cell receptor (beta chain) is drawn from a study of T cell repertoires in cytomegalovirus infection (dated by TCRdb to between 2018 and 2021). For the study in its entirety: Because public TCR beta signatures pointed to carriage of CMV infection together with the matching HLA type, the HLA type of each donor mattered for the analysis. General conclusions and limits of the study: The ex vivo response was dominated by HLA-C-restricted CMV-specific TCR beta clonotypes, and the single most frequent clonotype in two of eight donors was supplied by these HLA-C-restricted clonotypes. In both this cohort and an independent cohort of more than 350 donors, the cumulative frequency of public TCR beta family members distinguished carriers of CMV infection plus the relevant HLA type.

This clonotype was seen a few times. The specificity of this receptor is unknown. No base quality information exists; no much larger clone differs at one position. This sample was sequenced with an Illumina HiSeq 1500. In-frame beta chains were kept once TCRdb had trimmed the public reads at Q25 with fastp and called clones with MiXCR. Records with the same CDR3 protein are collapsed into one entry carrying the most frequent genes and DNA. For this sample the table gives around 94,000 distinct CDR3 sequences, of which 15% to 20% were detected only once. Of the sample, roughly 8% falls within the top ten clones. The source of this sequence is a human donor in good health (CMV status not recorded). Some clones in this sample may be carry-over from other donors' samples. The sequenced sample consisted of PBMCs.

The CDR3 sequence is CSVDNSRGTSTDTQYF. The DNA sequence is TGCAGCGTTGATAATTCGCGGGGGACTAGCACAGATACGCAGTATTTT. The chain was built from TRBV29-1 and TRBJ2-3; 7 junctional bases match TRBD2. Compared with germline, V lacks 3 bases and J lacks 0 bases; bases without a gene match: 9. Taken from the germline V gene, the CDR1 and CDR2 loops are SQVTM and ANQGSEA. Reading from cysteine to phenylalanine, the CDR3 counts 16 amino acids. The only DNA kept is the CDR3, 48 bases in frame from the first base.